This is a list of T cell receptor beta chains from one sample in a study of technical replicates of blood from a handful of donors. TCRdb's table, derived via immunoSEQ multiplex PCR, lists solely in-frame clones and lacks some. This sample carries 44,000 or so clones, around 90% of them seen once, and the ten largest clones take around 4.2%. What was sequenced was PBMCs. The source of these receptors is a human donor in good health. Some clones in this sample may be carry-over from other donors' samples. The CDR3 runs from the conserved cysteine through the conserved F or W. Each record gives: D gene, clone size, J gene, CDR3 length, V gene, CDR3 DNA, CDR3 protein. A D gene is named only where the DNA matches it firmly. A row's size may be missing; if present it is once, few, many or a size class.

TRBD1 - TRBJ2-2 20 TRBV9 TGTGCCAGCAGCACAAGTTTGACCCTTAGGGGGCCTCAGAACACCGGGGAGCTGTTTTTT CASSTSLTLRGPQNTGELFF
TRBD1 - TRBJ1-1 13 TRBV18 TGTGCCAGCTCACCAGAGGGACAGGGCTGGGCTTTCTTT CASSPEGQGWAFF
TRBD1 few TRBJ2-3 16 TRBV5-1 TGCGCCAGCAGCCCGGACAGGGGGCTTGTGACAGATACGCAGTATTTT CASSPDRGLVTDTQYF
- - TRBJ1-5 15 TRBV19 TGTGCCAGTAGTCCCCGGGGGGACCCCAGTCAGCCCCAGCATTTT CASSPRGDPSQPQHF
TRBD1 - TRBJ2-5 14 TRBV11-3 TGTGCCAGCAGTCGACAGGGGGACCAAGAGACCCAGTACTTC CASSRQGDQETQYF
TRBD2 - TRBJ2-7 14 TRBV10-3 TGTGCCACGGCGAGCGGGAGAGGCGCCTACGAGCAGTACTTC CATASGRGAYEQYF
- - TRBJ1-2 16 TRBV7-2 TGTGCCAGCAGCTTATGGGGCAGGGAAAGGGATCTCGGCTACACCTTC CASSLWGRERDLGYTF
- - TRBJ1-5 15 TRBV4-1 TGCGCCAGCAGCCAAGTGGCGGGGGAAGATCAGCCCCAGCATTTT CASSQVAGEDQPQHF
- - TRBJ1-2 14 TRBV4-1 TGCGCCAGCAGCCAAGTAGACACAAGGGGGGGCTACACCTTC CASSQVDTRGGYTF
- - TRBJ1-1 15 TRBV9 TGTGCCAGCAGACGAGGGGGAGGGGCGAACACTGAAGCTTTCTTT CASRRGGGANTEAFF
- - TRBJ1-3 15 TRBV30 TGTGCCTGGAGTGGCGGGATGACCTCTGGAAACACCATATATTTT CAWSGGMTSGNTIYF
TRBD1 - TRBJ1-4 13 TRBV2 TGTGCCAGCCGCTGGACAGGGAGTGAAAAACTGTTTTTT CASRWTGSEKLFF
- - TRBJ2-7 12 TRBV7-9 TGTGCCAGCAGCGAACAGGGCCACGAGCAGTACTTC CASSEQGHEQYF
- - TRBJ2-7 13 TRBV7-2 TGTGCCAGCAGCTTAGAAGCCTCCCACGAGCAGTACTTC CASSLEASHEQYF
TRBD2 - TRBJ2-1 16 TRBV10-3 TGTGCCATCAGGATTACCAGCGGGGATTCCTACAATGAGCAGTTCTTC CAIRITSGDSYNEQFF
- once TRBJ1-5 12 TRBV27 TGTGCCAGCAGTTTATCCCAGGGGCCCCAGCATTTT CASSLSQGPQHF
TRBD1 - TRBJ2-3 15 TRBV5-6 TGTGCCAGCAGCGAACAGGGGACCTACACAGATACGCAGTATTTT CASSEQGTYTDTQYF
- - TRBJ1-5 13 TRBV2 TGTGCCAGCAGACTGGAGGGGAATCAGCCCCAGCATTTT CASRLEGNQPQHF
- - TRBJ1-1 15 TRBV19 TGTGCCAGTAGTATCGTGACTCTGGGGAACACTGAAGCTTTCTTT CASSIVTLGNTEAFF
TRBD2 few TRBJ2-7 15 TRBV2 TGTGCCAGCAGTGAGGCGGGACTAGTCAGCGGCGAGCAGTACTTC CASSEAGLVSGEQYF
- once TRBJ2-1 13 TRBV4-2 TGTGCCAGCAGCCAAGATCTGGAGTATGAGCAGTTCTTC CASSQDLEYEQFF
- - TRBJ2-7 15 TRBV6-4 TGTGCCAGCAGTGACCCAGGGCCCCCTTGGCTCGAGCAGTACTTC CASSDPGPPWLEQYF
TRBD1 - TRBJ2-3 14 TRBV6-5 TGTGCCACCAACCGGGACAGGGGGCCAGATACGCAGTATTTT CATNRDRGPDTQYF
- - TRBJ2-1 15 TRBV4-3 TGCGCCAGCAGCCAAGACCGCGGTGCCTACAATGAGCAGTTCTTC CASSQDRGAYNEQFF
TRBD2 - TRBJ2-1 14 TRBV25-1 TGTGCCAGCAGTGCAAGCGGGAGGGTCGGTGAGCAGTTCTTC CASSASGRVGEQFF
TRBD2 - TRBJ2-1 17 TRBV2 TGTGCCAGCAGTGAATACCGGACTAGCGGGAGCTACAATGAGCAGTTCTTC CASSEYRTSGSYNEQFF
TRBD2 - TRBJ2-4 18 TRBV5-7 TGTGCCAGCAGCTTGTCAGGGAGATACAGCGGGGTAAAAAACATTCAGTACTTC CASSLSGRYSGVKNIQYF